This paragraph reports one T cell receptor (beta chain). Repertoires were generated with immunoSEQ multiplex PCR, while TCRdb's copy carries only in-frame clones and drops some. The sample lists about 94,000 clones; 82% were seen once. This sample is part of a study of Ad26.COV2.S vaccination and SARS-CoV-2 variants. V lost 5 bases, J lost 2 bases, and 3 bases stayed unmatched. Germline CDR1 reads MDHEN; CDR2 reads SYDVKM. The CDR3 is made up of 14 amino acids. The J gene is TRBJ1-3, the V gene TRBV28, with 7 bases that match TRBD1. The sample consisted of peripheral blood, taken after recovery from COVID-19. This TCR came from a human donor who had recovered from COVID-19. CDR3 residues: CASSAQGAGNTIYF. CDR3 nucleotide sequence: TGTGCCAGCAGTGCGCAGGGGGCTGGAAACACCATATATTTT.